The table lists the clone carrying this T cell receptor beta chain with a count of one. A junction boundary mismatches the germline segment, possibly from a read error. The sample belongs to a study of hypomethylating agent response in myelodysplastic syndrome. Assay: immunoSEQ multiplex PCR; the TCRdb copy retains only in-frame clones and omits some. The repertoire holds 10,000 to 11,000 clones, with nearly 85% as singletons. This sequence was found in a human donor with myelodysplastic syndrome. Sequenced material: bone marrow, taken before or after starting hypomethylating agent treatment for myelodysplastic syndrome (not recorded which).

CDR3 nucleotide sequence: TGTGCCAGTAGCGCCGGGGTGGGTAATTCACCCCTCCACTTT. This codes for CASSAGVGNSPLHF. The gene calls are TRBV9 and TRBJ1-6; D remains ambiguous. The CDR3 is 14 residues long. CDR1 is SGDLS, CDR2 YYNGEE, per germline. Combining the CDR3 with reference TRBV9 and TRBJ1-6 gives the whole variable domain DSGVTQTPKHLITATGQRVTLRCSPRSGDLSVYWYQQSLDQGLQFLIQYYNGEERAKGNILERFSAQQFPDLHSELNLSSLELGDSALYFCASSAGVGNSPLHFGNGTRLTVT.